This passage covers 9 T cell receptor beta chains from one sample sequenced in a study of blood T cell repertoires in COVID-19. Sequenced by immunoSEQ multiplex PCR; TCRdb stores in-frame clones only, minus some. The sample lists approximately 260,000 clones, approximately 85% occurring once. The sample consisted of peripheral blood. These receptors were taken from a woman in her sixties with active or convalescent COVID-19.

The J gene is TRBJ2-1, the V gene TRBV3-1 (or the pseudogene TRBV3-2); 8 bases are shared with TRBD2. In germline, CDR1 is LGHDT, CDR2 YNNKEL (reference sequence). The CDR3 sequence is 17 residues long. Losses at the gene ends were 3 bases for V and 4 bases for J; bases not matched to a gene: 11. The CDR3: CASSHHGIAGSYNEQFF. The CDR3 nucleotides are TGTGCCAGCAGCCATCACGGGATAGCGGGGTCATACAATGAGCAGTTCTTC.

The CDR3 sequence is CASQPGRVHGQPQHF. The CDR3 bases are TGTGCCAGCCAACCAGGGAGGGTTCACGGTCAGCCCCAGCATTTT. The chain carries TRBV6-5 and TRBJ1-5; D perhaps matches TRBD1 (5 bases). V lost 8 bases, J lost 6 bases, and 20 bases lay in between. The CDR3 sequence is 15 residues long. Germline V gives CDR1 MNHEY, CDR2 SVGAGI.

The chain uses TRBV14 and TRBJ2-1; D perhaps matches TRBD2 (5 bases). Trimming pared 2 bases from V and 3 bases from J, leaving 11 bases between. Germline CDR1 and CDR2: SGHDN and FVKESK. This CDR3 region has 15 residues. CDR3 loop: CASSQFSGIYNEQFF. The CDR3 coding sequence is TGTGCCAGCAGCCAATTCTCGGGAATCTACAATGAGCAGTTCTTC.

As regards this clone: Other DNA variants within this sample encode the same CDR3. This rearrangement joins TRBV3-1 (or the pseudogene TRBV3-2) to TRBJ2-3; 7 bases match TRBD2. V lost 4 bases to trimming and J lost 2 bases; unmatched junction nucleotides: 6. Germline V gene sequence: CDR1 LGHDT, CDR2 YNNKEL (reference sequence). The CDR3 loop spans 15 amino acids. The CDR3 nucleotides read TGTGCCAGCAGCCGAGACGGGGGGTCCACAGATACGCAGTATTTT. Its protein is CASSRDGGSTDTQYF.

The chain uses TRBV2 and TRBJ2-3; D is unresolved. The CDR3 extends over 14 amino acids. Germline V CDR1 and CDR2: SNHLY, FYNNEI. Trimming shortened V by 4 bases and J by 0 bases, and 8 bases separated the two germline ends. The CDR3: CASSARRSTDTQYF. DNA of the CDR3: TGTGCCAGCAGTGCTAGACGGAGCACAGATACGCAGTATTTT.

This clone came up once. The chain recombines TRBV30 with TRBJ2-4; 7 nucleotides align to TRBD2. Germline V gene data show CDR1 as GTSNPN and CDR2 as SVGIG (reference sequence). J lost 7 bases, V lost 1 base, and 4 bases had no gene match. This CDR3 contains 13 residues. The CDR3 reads CAWSAGEGNIQYF. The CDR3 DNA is TGTGCCTGGAGTGCCGGGGAGGGGAACATTCAGTACTTC.

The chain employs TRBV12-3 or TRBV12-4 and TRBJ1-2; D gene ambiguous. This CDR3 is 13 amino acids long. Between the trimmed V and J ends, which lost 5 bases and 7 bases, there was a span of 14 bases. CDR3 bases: TGTGCCAGCAGTCCCCCTACCGAGGCTGGCTACACCTTC. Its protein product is CASSPPTEAGYTF.

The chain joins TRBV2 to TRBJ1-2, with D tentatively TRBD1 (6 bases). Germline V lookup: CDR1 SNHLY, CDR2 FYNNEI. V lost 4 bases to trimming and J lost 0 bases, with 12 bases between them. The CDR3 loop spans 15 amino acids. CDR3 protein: CASSVIQGTNYGYTF. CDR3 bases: TGTGCCAGCAGTGTTATACAGGGCACTAACTATGGCTACACCTTC.

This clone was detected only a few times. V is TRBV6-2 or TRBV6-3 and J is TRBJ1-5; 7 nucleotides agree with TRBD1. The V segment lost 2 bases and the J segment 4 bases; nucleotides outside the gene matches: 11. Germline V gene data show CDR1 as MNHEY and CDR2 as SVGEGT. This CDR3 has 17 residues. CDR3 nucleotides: TGTGCCAGCAGTTACGAAAGTACAGGGGTGGAAAATCAGCCCCAGCATTTT. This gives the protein CASSYESTGVENQPQHF.